This record concerns one T cell receptor (beta chain) sequence. Its target is not known. Treatment reported: oral pan-JAK inhibitor, 5-10 mg twice daily. Collected material from alopecia areata patients comprised lesional scalp punch biopsies and peripheral blood. Separation by sorting yielded CD4+ and CD8+ T cells from PBMCs. This entry belongs to a study of CD8+ T cells in alopecia areata. Points from the study as a whole: The study found TCR sharing across patients less clear than in mice, possibly for HLA reasons.

It was cDNA, reverse transcribed from extracted RNA, that served as the sequencing template. Produced via immunoSEQ multiplex PCR; TCRdb's table is partial and in-frame only. The sample lists 90,000 to 120,000 clones, roughly 84% occurring once. J was trimmed by 6 bases and V by 5 bases; bases with no gene match: 9. The germline CDR1 and CDR2 sequences are ENHRY and SYGVKD. The CDR3 is made up of 16 amino acids. The chain carries TRBV10-3 and TRBJ1-6; 8 nucleotides line up with TRBD1. The sequenced sample was CD8+ T cells sorted from blood, obtained at week 24, from a patient treated with tofacitinib. The source of this sequence is a human donor with alopecia areata. In DNA, the CDR3 is TGTGCCATCAGTTTCACAGGGGGAGACCCTAATTCACCCCTCCACTTT. This translates into CAISFTGGDPNSPLHF.